This TCR beta chain originates from a study of cytomegalovirus exposure and HLA in healthy donors. PCR employed 60 Vbeta and 13 Jbeta primers. Profiled with immunoSEQ multiplex PCR; TCRdb holds only in-frame clones, not every one. This sample yields 97,000 or so clones, of which 80% to 85% are seen a single time; roughly 1.5% belongs to the top ten. Nominally healthy donors provided the samples, though records likely missed some immune exposures. V gave up 10 bases and J gave up 4 bases; unmatched junction bases: 14. This CDR3 spans 16 amino acids. In germline, CDR1 is ENHRY, CDR2 SYGVKD. The chain recombines TRBV10-3 with TRBJ1-4, with 8 positions matching TRBD1. What was sequenced was PBMCs. The clonotype comes from a man aged 35-49 years in good health and CMV-seronegative. The CDR3 DNA follows: TGTGCCAGCAAAGACGGGGCGACAGGGGATAATGAAAAACTGTTTTTT. This translates into CASKDGATGDNEKLFF.